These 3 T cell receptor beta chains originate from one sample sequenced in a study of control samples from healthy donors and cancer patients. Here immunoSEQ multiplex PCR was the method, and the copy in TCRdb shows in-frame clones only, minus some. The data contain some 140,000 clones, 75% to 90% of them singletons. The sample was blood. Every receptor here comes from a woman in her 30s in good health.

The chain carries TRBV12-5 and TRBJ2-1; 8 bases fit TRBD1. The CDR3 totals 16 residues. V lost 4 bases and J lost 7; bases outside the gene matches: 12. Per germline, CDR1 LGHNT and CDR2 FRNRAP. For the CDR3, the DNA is TGTGCTAGTGGTTCCACCCCAGGGGGCCTCGGAAATGAGCAGTTCTTC. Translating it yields CASGSTPGGLGNEQFF.

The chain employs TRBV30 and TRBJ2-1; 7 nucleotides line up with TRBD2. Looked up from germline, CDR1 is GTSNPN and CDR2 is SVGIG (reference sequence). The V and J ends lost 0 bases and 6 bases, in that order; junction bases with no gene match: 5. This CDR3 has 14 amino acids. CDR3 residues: CAWSVRQRGNEQFF. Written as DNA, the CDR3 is TGTGCCTGGAGTGTTCGTCAGCGGGGCAATGAGCAGTTCTTC.

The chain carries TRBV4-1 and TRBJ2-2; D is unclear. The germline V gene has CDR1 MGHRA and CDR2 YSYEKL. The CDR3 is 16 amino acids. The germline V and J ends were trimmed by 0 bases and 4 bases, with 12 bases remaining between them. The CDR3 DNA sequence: TGCGCCAGCAGCCAAGATGTTCCGGATTTCACCGGGGAGCTGTTTTTT. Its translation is CASSQDVPDFTGELFF.